This passage covers 19 T cell receptor beta chains from one sample sequenced in a study of T-cell memory formation after mild COVID-19. TCRdb used MiXCR to reprocess the 5' RACE reads, holding one entry per CDR3 protein. The sample lists roughly 510,000 distinct CDR3 sequences, around 15% seen once, with about 8.6% in the top ten. The source material was PBMCs or a T cell subset sorted from them (not recorded which). The origin of the receptors is an adult woman who had mild COVID-19 (a few samples of this study predate the infection). Cell type and time point are not known.

There are a few counts of this clonotype. V is TRBV30 and J is TRBJ1-2; D not certain. Germline CDR1 and CDR2: GTSNPN and SVGIG (reference sequence). The V end was cut by 4 bases, the J end by 8 bases, with 17 bases between. This CDR3 contains 13 residues. The CDR3 bases are TGTGCCTGGAACGGCGGAGGATTGAGCGGCTACACCTTC. This codes for CAWNGGGLSGYTF.

In this sample, this clonotype turned up many times. In nucleotides, the CDR3 is TGTGCCAGCAGCTATCTCGGGAGCCGCTCCTACAATGAGCAGTTCTTC. Protein product: CASSYLGSRSYNEQFF. The V call is TRBV9, the J call TRBJ2-1, with a possible D match to TRBD2 (6 bases). This CDR3 has 16 residues. Germline loops: CDR1 SGDLS, CDR2 YYNGEE. Deletions cut 4 bases from V and 0 bases from J, with 14 bases between.

This clonotype was seen only a few times. The chain carries TRBV15 and TRBJ1-1; 7 bases agree with TRBD1. The CDR3 has 15 residues. Per the germline V gene, CDR1 is LNHNV and CDR2 is YYDKDF (reference sequence). With V trimmed by 0 bases and J by 7 bases, 8 bases remained unmatched. CDR3 loop: CATSRDLGTANEAFF. CDR3 in DNA: TGTGCCACCAGCAGAGATTTAGGGACAGCTAATGAAGCTTTCTTT.

This clonotype came up a few times. This sequence joins TRBV7-9 and TRBJ2-7; maybe TRBD1 (5 bases). V lost 1 base and J lost 7, with 8 bases in between. Per germline, CDR1 SEHNR and CDR2 FQNEAQ (reference sequence). The length of the CDR3 is 12 residues. The CDR3 DNA reads as TGTGCCAGCAGCTTAGACAGGATTGAGCAGTACTTC. This gives the protein CASSLDRIEQYF.

This clonotype has more than one count but fewer than ten. CDR3 DNA sequence: TGCGCCAGCAGCTTCTTGGACGGTGGGTCCACTGAAGCTTTCTTT. This translates into CASSFLDGGSTEAFF. The chain couples TRBV5-1 to TRBJ1-1; D uncertain. V shed 2 bases and J shed 4 bases, with 15 bases lying between them. Germline assignment: CDR1 SGHRS and CDR2 YFSETQ. The CDR3 is made up of 15 amino acids.

This clonotype occurred a few times. This chain connects TRBV7-9 to TRBJ2-2, with TRBD2 identical over 10 bases. CDR1 and CDR2 (germline): SEHNR, FQNEAQ (reference sequence). V was clipped by 5 bases and J by 5 bases; unmatched bases: 8. The CDR3 length is 16 residues. CDR3 in amino acids: CASSPASGRYTGELFF. CDR3 in DNA: TGTGCCAGCAGCCCCGCTAGCGGGAGATATACCGGGGAGCTGTTTTTT.

The rearrangement joins TRBV7-9 to TRBJ1-4; TRBD1 might be the D (5 bases). The length of the CDR3 is 14 residues. V was shortened by 5 bases and J by 11 bases, with 18 bases between the two germline ends. Germline V CDR1 and CDR2: SEHNR, FQNEAQ (reference sequence). The CDR3 DNA reads TGTGCCAGCAGCCAGACAGCGGAGGGACTGAAACTGTTTTTT. Its protein is CASSQTAEGLKLFF.

In this sample, this clonotype turned up a few times. This chain joins TRBV3-1 and TRBJ2-7; D is ambiguous. The CDR3 consists of 15 residues. Germline V gene sequence: CDR1 LGHDT, CDR2 YNNKEL (reference sequence). Trimming shortened V by 0 bases and J by 0 bases, and 9 bases separated the two germline ends. The CDR3 sequence is CASSQDSLLSYEQYF. The CDR3 coding sequence is TGTGCCAGCAGCCAAGACAGCCTGCTCTCCTACGAGCAGTACTTC.

This rearrangement joins TRBV30 to TRBJ1-1; D remains ambiguous. The V gene's germline CDR1 is GTSNPN and CDR2 SVGIG (reference sequence). V dropped 3 bases and J dropped 1 base, with 12 bases sitting between them. The CDR3 totals 14 residues. The CDR3 coding sequence is TGTGCCTGGAGCGACCTCGTCAAGAACACTGAAGCTTTCTTT. It translates to CAWSDLVKNTEAFF.

V usage is TRBV7-3 and J usage is TRBJ2-7, with D tentatively TRBD1 (6 bases). The CDR3 runs to 13 residues. Germline V gene data show CDR1 as SGHTA and CDR2 as FQGTGA. V lost 6 bases, J lost 3 bases, and 12 bases lay in between. CDR3 sequence reads: CASSFGTLYEQYF. The CDR3 region has the DNA TGTGCCAGCAGTTTCGGGACACTCTACGAGCAGTACTTC.

This clonotype was counted a few times. The chain joins TRBV5-1 to TRBJ1-1; 12 bases agree with TRBD1. Per the germline V gene, CDR1 is SGHRS and CDR2 is YFSETQ. J gave up 7 bases and V 4 bases, and 8 bases lay outside the gene matches. This CDR3 is 15 amino acids long. The CDR3 is CASSLGGTGGFEAFF. DNA for the CDR3: TGCGCCAGCAGCCTGGGAGGGACAGGGGGCTTTGAAGCTTTCTTT.

This clonotype was observed a handful of times. The chain recombines TRBV6-5 with TRBJ1-6, with TRBD1 matching over 7 bases. The V gene end was trimmed by 2 bases and the J gene end by 10 bases; junction bases not matched to a gene: 8. Germline lookup yields CDR1 MNHEY and CDR2 SVGAGI. This CDR3 has 15 residues. As DNA, the CDR3 is TGTGCCAGCAGTTACGCCCGGGACAGAGGATCACCCCTCCACTTT. Encoded protein: CASSYARDRGSPLHF.

This clonotype came up a few times. The V and J genes are TRBV20-1 and TRBJ2-5; 10 bases match TRBD2. The V gene's germline CDR1 is DFQATT and CDR2 SNEGSKA (reference sequence). The CDR3 sequence is 11 residues long. Trimming at V came to 4 bases and at J to 7 bases, leaving 0 bases not matched to a gene. CDR3 nucleotide sequence: TGCAGTGCTAAGCGGGGGGGGACCCAGTACTTC. Protein product: CSAKRGGTQYF.

This clonotype was counted many times. The V gene is TRBV11-2, the J gene TRBJ1-1; D may be TRBD1 (5 bases). This CDR3 is built from 16 residues. Germline CDR1 and CDR2: SGHAT and FQNNGV. The V and J ends lost 1 base and 5 bases respectively, with 17 bases between them. DNA of the CDR3: TGTGCCAGCAGCTTAGGGGATAGCGGGGGGAAGACTGAAGCTTTCTTT. It codes for CASSLGDSGGKTEAFF.

The table lists this clonotype with many counts. The chain joins TRBV30 to TRBJ2-1; 12 nucleotides line up with TRBD2. Germline assignment: CDR1 GTSNPN and CDR2 SVGIG (reference sequence). This CDR3 has 17 residues. V gave up 1 base and J gave up 8 bases; unmatched junction bases: 12. The CDR3 nucleotides are TGTGCCTGGAGTGAAGAAGCCGGGACTAGCGGGTTCTATGAGCAGTTCTTC. This translates into CAWSEEAGTSGFYEQFF.

There are a few counts of this clonotype. The rearrangement joins TRBV12-3 or TRBV12-4 to TRBJ1-1, with unresolved D. V lost 5 bases and J lost 4, with 11 bases in between. This CDR3 has 13 amino acids. CDR3 sequence: CASSPESGTEAFF. The CDR3 nucleotides are TGTGCCAGCAGTCCCGAATCGGGCACTGAAGCTTTCTTT.

In its sample, this clonotype was seen a few times. The chain combines TRBV30 with TRBJ1-4; D not certain. The CDR3 spans 13 residues. V was clipped by 7 bases and J by 3 bases, with 12 bases between them. The germline gives CDR1 GTSNPN, CDR2 SVGIG (reference sequence). The chain's CDR3 is CAFIRPANEKLFF. The DNA for the CDR3 is TGTGCCTTTATTCGCCCGGCTAATGAAAAACTGTTTTTT.

The V gene is TRBV11-3, the J gene TRBJ2-1; TRBD2 agrees at 13 bases. The CDR3 is made up of 16 amino acids. J was trimmed by 3 bases and V by 5 bases; bases with no gene match: 4. Germline V lookup: CDR1 SGHNT, CDR2 YENEEA. The CDR3 spells CASSSGTSGVYNEQFF. As DNA, the CDR3 is TGTGCCAGCAGCAGCGGGACTAGCGGGGTCTACAATGAGCAGTTCTTC.

This clonotype came up many times. J is TRBJ2-7 and V is TRBV20-1; TRBD1 matches 7 bases. Losses at the gene ends were 3 bases for V and 4 bases for J; bases not matched to a gene: 6. The CDR3 has 13 amino acids. Germline V gene lookup returns CDR1 DFQATT and CDR2 SNEGSKA (reference sequence). For the CDR3, the DNA is TGCAGTGCTAGTAAGGCAGGGGGTTACGAGCAGTACTTC. Translated, it gives CSASKAGGYEQYF.